This T cell receptor (beta chain) appears in the sequencing data of a study of sequential checkpoint blockade in melanoma. About the study: Arm A got nivolumab then ipilimumab; arm B the reverse, 1:1. Roughly 22 patients had tumor biopsies before treatment and at week 13. General study points: Response in arm A was associated with pretreatment TIL clonality.

This clone has only a few counts. The antigen is not known. V lost 5 bases and J 5 bases, leaving 15 bases between the germline ends. Germline-derived CDR1 and CDR2 are GTSNPN and SVGIG (reference sequence). This CDR3 spans 13 amino acids. Documented treatment: randomized to nivolumab then ipilimumab (arm A) or the reverse (arm B). The assay was immunoSEQ multiplex PCR, and TCRdb's table has in-frame clones only and misses some. The data contain 3,600 or so clones, over 20% of them singletons. The source of this sequence is a human donor with melanoma. The sample consisted of tumor tissue (inferred from file names), taken from a patient given nivolumab and ipilimumab in sequence. This sequence joins TRBV30 and TRBJ2-5; D possibly corresponds to TRBD1 (5 bases). This CDR3 reads CAWDWGLRETQYF. The CDR3 nucleotides read TGTGCCTGGGATTGGGGCTTGCGGGAGACCCAGTACTTC.